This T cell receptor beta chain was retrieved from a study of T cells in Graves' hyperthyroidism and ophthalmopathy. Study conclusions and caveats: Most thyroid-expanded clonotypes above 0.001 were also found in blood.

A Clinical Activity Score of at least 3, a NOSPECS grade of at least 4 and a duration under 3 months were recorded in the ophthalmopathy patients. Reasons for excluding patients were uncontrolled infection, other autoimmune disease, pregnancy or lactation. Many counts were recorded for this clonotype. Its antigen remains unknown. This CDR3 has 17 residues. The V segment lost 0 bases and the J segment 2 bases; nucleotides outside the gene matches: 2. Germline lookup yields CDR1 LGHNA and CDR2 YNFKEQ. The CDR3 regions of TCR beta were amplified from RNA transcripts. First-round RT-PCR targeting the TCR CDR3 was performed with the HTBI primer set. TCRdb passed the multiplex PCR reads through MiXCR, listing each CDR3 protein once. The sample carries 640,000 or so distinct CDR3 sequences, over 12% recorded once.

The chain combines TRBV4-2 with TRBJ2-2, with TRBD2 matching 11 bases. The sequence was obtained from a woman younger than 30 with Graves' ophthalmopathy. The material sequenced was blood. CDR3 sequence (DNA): TGTGCCAGCAGCCAAGATACTAGCGGGAGAAACACCGGGGAGCTGTTTTTT. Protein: CASSQDTSGRNTGELFF.